This passage covers 5 T cell receptor beta chains from one sample sequenced in a study of PD-L1 blockade in urothelial cancer (TCRdb year 2017). Libraries were prepared through the immunoSEQ multiplex PCR assay. TCRdb retrieved this table from immuneACCESS and kept in-frame rearrangements only. Not all clones are present; in checked studies, unresolved V genes account for under half, and no reason is known for the remainder. Across this sample there are 90,000 or so clones, with around 87% seen only once. Together, the top ten hold around 1.5% of the sample. What this sample's time point label stands for: pretreatment peripheral blood. Source: PBMCs, taken around atezolizumab (anti-PD-L1) treatment. The receptor set was obtained from a man aged 55-75 years with urothelial cancer.

V is TRBV5-1 and J is TRBJ2-7; maybe TRBD2 (6 bases). Trimming left V 0 bases short and J 0 bases short, with 7 bases between. This CDR3 region has 14 residues. Germline CDR1 is SGHRS and CDR2 is YFSETQ. CDR3 nucleotide sequence: TGCGCCAGCAGCTTGGGGACTACCTCCTACGAGCAGTACTTC. Translated, it gives CASSLGTTSYEQYF.

V and J are TRBV5-3 and TRBJ2-3, with unresolved D. TRBV5-3 belongs to the ORF category, with a function that is uncertain. The CDR3 is 15 amino acids. The V gene lost 6 bases and the J gene lost 0 bases, with 14 bases spanning the gap. The CDR3 loop is CARKAAAASTDTQYF. CDR3 bases: TGTGCCAGAAAGGCGGCGGCTGCTAGCACAGATACGCAGTATTTT.

This chain links TRBV29-1 with TRBJ1-5; D might be TRBD1 (5 bases). V was trimmed by 3 bases and J by 0 bases, leaving 12 bases between them. In germline, CDR1 is SQVTM, CDR2 ANQGSEA. This CDR3 has 15 amino acids. DNA of the CDR3: TGCAGCGTTGATGAAAGACAGAATAGCAATCAGCCCCAGCATTTT. As protein: CSVDERQNSNQPQHF.

This clone has a handful of counts. J is TRBJ2-1 and V is TRBV5-4; 10 bases align to TRBD2. CDR1 SGHNT and CDR2 YYREEE come from the germline V gene (reference sequence). This CDR3 is 16 amino acids long. V lost 0 bases to trimming and J lost 0 bases; unmatched junction nucleotides: 0. CDR3 coding DNA: TGTGCCAGCAGCTTGGGACTAGCGGGCTCCTACAATGAGCAGTTCTTC. Protein product: CASSLGLAGSYNEQFF. Combining the CDR3 with reference TRBV5-4 and TRBJ2-1 gives the whole variable domain ETGVTQSPTHLIKTRGQQVTLRCSSQSGHNTVSWYQQALGQGPQFIFQYYREEENGRGNFPPRFSGLQFPNYSSELNVNALELDDSALYLCASSLGLAGSYNEQFFGPGTRLTVL.

The genes are TRBV7-7 and TRBJ1-5; 11 bases are shared with TRBD1. CDR1 is SSHAT, CDR2 FNYEAQ, per germline (reference sequence). V shed 0 bases, J shed 7 bases, and the junction held 8 bases outside the gene matches. The CDR3 loop spans 17 amino acids. CDR3 amino acids: CASSLAQKDRGQQPQHF. DNA for the CDR3: TGTGCCAGCAGCTTAGCCCAAAAGGACAGGGGGCAACAGCCCCAGCATTTT.